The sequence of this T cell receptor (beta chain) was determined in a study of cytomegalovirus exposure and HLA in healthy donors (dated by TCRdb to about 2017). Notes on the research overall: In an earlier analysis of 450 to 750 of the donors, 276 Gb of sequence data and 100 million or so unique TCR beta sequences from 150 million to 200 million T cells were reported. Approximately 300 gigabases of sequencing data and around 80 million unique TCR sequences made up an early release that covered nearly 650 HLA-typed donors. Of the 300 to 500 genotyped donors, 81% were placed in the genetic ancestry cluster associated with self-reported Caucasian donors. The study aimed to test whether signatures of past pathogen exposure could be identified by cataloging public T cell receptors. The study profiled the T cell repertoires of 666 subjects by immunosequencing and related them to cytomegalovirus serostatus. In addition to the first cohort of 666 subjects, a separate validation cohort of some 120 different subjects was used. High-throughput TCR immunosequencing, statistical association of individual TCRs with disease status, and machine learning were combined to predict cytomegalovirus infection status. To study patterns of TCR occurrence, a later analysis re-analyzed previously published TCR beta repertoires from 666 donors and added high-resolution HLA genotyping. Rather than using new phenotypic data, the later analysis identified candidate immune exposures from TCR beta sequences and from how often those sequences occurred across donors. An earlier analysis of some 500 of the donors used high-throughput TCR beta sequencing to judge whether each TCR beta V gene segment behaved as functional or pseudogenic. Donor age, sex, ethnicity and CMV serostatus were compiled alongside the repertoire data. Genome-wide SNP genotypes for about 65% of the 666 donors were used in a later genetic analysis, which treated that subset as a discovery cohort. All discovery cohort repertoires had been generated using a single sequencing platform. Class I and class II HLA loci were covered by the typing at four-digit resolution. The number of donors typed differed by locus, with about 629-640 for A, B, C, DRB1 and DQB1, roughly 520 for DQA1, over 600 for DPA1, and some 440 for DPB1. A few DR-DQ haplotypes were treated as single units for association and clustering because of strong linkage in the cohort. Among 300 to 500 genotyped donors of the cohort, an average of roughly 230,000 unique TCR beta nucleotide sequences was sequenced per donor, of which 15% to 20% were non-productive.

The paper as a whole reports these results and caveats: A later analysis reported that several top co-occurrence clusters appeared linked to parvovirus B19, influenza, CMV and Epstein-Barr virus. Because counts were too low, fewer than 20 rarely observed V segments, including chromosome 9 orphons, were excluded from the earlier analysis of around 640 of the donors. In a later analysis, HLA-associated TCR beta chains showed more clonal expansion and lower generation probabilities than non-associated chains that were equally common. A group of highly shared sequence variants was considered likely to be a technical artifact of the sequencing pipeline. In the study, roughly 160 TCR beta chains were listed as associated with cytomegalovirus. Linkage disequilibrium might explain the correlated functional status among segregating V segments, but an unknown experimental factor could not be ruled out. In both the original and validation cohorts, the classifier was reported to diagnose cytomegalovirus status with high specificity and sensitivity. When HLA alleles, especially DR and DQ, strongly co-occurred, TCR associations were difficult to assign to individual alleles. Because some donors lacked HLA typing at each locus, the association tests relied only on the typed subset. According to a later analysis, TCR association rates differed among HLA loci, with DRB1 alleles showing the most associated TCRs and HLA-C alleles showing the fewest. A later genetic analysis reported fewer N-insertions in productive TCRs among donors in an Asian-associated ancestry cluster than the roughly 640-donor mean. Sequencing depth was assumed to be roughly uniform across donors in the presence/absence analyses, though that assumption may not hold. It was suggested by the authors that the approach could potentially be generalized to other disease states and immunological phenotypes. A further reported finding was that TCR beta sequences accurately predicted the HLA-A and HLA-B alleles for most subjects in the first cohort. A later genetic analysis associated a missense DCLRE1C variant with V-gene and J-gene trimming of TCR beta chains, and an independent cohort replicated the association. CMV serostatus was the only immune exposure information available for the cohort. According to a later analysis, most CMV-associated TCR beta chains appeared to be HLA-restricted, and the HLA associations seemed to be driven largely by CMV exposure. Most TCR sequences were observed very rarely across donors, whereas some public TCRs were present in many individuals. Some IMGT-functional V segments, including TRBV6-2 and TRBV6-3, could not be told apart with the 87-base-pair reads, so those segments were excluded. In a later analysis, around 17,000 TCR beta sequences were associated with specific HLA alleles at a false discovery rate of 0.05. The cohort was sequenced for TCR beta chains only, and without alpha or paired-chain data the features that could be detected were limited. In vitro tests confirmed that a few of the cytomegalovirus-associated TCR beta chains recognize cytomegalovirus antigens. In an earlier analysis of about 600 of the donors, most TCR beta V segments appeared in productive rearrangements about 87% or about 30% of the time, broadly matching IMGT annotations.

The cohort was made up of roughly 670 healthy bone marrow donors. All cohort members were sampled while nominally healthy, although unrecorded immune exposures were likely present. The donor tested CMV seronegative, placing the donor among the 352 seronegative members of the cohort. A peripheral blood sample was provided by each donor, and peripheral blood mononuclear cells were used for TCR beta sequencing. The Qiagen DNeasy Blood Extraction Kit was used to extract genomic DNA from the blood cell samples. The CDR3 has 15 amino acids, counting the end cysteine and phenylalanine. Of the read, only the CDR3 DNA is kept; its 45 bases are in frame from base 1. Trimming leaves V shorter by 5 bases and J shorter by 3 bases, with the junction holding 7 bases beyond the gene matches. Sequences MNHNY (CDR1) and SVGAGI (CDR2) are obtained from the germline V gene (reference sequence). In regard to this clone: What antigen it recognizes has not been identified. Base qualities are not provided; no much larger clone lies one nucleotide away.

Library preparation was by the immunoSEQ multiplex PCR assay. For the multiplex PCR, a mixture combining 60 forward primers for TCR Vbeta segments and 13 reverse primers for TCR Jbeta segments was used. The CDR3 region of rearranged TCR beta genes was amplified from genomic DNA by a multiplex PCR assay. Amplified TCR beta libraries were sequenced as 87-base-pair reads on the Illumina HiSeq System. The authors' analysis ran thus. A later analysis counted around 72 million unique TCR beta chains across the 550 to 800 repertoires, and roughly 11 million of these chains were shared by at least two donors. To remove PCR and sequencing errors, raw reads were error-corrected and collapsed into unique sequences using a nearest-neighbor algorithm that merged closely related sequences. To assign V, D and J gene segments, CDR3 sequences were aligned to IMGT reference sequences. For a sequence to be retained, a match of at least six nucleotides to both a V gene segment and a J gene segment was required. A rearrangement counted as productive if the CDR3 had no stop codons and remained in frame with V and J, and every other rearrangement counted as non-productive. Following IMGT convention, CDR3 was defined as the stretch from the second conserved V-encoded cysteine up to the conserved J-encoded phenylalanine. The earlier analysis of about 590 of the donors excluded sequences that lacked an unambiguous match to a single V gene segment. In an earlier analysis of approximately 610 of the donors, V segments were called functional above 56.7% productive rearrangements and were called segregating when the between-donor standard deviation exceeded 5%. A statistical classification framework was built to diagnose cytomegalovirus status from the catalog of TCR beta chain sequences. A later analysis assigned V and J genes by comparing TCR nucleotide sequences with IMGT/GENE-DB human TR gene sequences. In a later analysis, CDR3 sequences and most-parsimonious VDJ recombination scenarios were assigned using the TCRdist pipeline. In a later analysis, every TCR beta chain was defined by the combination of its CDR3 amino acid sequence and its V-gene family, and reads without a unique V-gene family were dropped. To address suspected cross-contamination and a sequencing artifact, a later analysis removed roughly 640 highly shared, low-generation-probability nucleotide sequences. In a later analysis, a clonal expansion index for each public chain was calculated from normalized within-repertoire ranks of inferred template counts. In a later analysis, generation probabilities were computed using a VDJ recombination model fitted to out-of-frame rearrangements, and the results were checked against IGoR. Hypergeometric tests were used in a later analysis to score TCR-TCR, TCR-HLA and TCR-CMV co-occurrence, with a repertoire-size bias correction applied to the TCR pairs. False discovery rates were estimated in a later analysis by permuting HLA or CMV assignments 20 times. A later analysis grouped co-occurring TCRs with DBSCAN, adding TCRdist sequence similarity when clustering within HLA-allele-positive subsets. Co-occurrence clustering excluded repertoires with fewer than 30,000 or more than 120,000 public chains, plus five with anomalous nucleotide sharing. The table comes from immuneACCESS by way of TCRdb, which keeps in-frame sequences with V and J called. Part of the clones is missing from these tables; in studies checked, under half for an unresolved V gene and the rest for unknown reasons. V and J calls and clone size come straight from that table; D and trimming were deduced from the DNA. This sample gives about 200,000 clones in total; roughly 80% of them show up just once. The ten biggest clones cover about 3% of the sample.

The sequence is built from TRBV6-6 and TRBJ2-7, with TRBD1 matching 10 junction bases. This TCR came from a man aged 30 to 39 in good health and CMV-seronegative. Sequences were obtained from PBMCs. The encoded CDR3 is CASSRDRGSGYEQYF. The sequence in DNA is TGTGCCAGCAGTCGGGACAGGGGATCGGGCTACGAGCAGTACTTC.